These 8 T cell receptor beta chains were all obtained from the same sample, sequenced in a study of response to subunit inactivated influenza vaccine. Using its own MiXCR run on the RT-PCR reads, TCRdb lists one record per CDR3 protein. The repertoire holds approximately 730,000 distinct CDR3 sequences, with approximately 15% as singletons. This specimen consisted of PBMCs from blood, obtained approximately 15 days before vaccination. The receptor source for this set is a man aged 45-65 years who received an inactivated influenza vaccine.

This clonotype showed up just a few times. The chain carries TRBV19 and TRBJ2-7; no clear D. Between the trimmed V and J ends, which lost 9 bases and 3 bases, there was a span of 12 bases. The germline CDR1 and CDR2 sequences are LNHDA and SQIVND (reference sequence). The CDR3 totals 12 residues. For the CDR3, the DNA is TGTGCCAGCGGATCGCGGTACTACGAGCAGTACTTC. It encodes CASGSRYYEQYF.

The chain couples TRBV9 to TRBJ2-1; TRBD2 matches 8 bases. Trimming cost V 3 bases and J 4 bases; bases outside gene matches: 6. The CDR3 is 15 amino acids. The germline gives CDR1 SGDLS, CDR2 YYNGEE. CDR3 amino acids: CASSAGASGYNEQFF. CDR3 in DNA: TGTGCCAGCAGCGCAGGCGCTAGCGGGTACAATGAGCAGTTCTTC.

The V gene is TRBV12-3 or TRBV12-4, the J gene TRBJ2-7, with D possibly being TRBD1 (6 bases). V shed 5 bases and J shed 5 bases, with 16 bases lying between them. The CDR3 covers 14 residues. CDR3 amino acids: CASSPTGIGDEQYF. As DNA, the CDR3 is TGTGCCAGCAGTCCCACAGGGATCGGGGACGAGCAGTACTTC.

This clonotype has just a few counts. The chain joins TRBV4-3 to TRBJ2-2, with 9 bases aligning to TRBD1. The CDR3 consists of 17 residues. V trimming: 3 bases; J trimming: 0 bases; junction bases outside the gene matches: 5. Germline V gene data show CDR1 as LGHNA and CDR2 as YSLEER. CDR3 DNA sequence: TGCGCCAGCAGCCAGAAAACAGGGGGCACGAACACCGGGGAGCTGTTTTTT. This sequence encodes CASSQKTGGTNTGELFF.

This clonotype has only a few counts. The rearrangement joins TRBV7-9 to TRBJ2-5, with unresolved D. Germline assignment: CDR1 SEHNR and CDR2 FQNEAQ (reference sequence). Trimming cost V 3 bases and J 0 bases, with 14 bases left between them. This CDR3 is built from 16 residues. The CDR3 nucleotides are TGTGCCAGCAGCTTGGCCCACGGGCCGTACCAAGAGACCCAGTACTTC. Its protein product is CASSLAHGPYQETQYF.

This clonotype was recorded a few times. In DNA form, the CDR3 reads TGTGCCACCAGCGGACAGGGGATGGGCTACACCGGGGAGCTGTTTTTT. It codes for CATSGQGMGYTGELFF. The chain uses TRBV15 and TRBJ2-2; 9 bases are shared with TRBD1. Germline assignment: CDR1 LNHNV and CDR2 YYDKDF (reference sequence). V trimming: 5 bases; J trimming: 3 bases; junction bases outside the gene matches: 7. This CDR3 spans 16 amino acids.

The genes are TRBV20-1 and TRBJ2-3, with no clear D. The CDR3 is 10 amino acids. Germline lookup yields CDR1 DFQATT and CDR2 SNEGSKA (reference sequence). The V end was cut by 6 bases, the J end by 5 bases, with 6 bases between. Here the CDR3 reads CSALEDTQYF. CDR3 nucleotides: TGCAGTGCCCTAGAAGATACGCAGTATTTT.

This clonotype was observed at least ten times. The chain has TRBV29-1 and TRBJ2-1; D might be TRBD1 (5 bases). This CDR3 contains 13 residues. Trimming pared 3 bases from V and 5 bases from J, leaving 11 bases between. CDR1 SQVTM and CDR2 ANQGSEA come from the germline V gene. Written as DNA, the CDR3 is TGCAGCGTTGACCCAGGGATTAACAATGAGCAGTTCTTC. Its translation is CSVDPGINNEQFF.